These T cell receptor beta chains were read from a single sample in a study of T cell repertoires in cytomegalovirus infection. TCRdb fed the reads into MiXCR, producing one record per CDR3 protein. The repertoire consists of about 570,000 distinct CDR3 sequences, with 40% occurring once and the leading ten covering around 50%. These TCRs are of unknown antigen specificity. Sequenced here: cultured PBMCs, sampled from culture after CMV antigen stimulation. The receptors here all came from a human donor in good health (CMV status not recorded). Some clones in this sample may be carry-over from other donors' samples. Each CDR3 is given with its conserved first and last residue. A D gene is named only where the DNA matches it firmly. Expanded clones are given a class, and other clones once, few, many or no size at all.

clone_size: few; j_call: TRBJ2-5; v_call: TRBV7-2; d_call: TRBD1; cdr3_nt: TGTGCCAGCAGCCGGGACAGGACAGGGGAGACCCAGTACTTC; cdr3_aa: CASSRDRTGETQYF
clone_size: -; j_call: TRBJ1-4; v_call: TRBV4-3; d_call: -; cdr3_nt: TGCGCCAGCAGGCTTGCCCAGGCGAATAATGAAAAACTGTTTTTT; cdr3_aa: CASRLAQANNEKLFF
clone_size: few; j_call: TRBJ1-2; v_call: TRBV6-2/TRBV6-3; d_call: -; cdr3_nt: TGTGCCAGCAGCGCCTCGGGCTATGGCTACACCTTC; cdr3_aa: CASSASGYGYTF
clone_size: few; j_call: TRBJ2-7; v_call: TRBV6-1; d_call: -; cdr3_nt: TGTGCCAGCAGTGAAGCCGACGGGTGGATGTCCTACGAGCAGTACTTC; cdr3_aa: CASSEADGWMSYEQYF
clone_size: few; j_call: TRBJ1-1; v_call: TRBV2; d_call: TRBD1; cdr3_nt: TGTGCCAGCAGTCTCCTCAGGGGGGCCACTGAAGCTTTCTTT; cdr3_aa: CASSLLRGATEAFF
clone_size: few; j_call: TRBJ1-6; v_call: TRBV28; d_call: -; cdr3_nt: TGTGCCAGCAGCCCAAGGGGGTTTGGCAGTGGGCCCCTCCACTTT; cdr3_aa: CASSPRGFGSGPLHF
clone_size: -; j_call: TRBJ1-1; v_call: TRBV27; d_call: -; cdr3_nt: TGTGCCAGCAGTTTATGGAGCACCGGAAGCACTGAAGCTTTCTTT; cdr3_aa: CASSLWSTGSTEAFF
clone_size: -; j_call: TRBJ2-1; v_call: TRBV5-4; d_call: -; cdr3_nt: TGTGCCAGCAGCTTGATGTCTCCCAATGAGCAGTTCTTC; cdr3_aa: CASSLMSPNEQFF
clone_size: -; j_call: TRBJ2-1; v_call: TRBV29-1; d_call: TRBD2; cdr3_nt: TGCAGCGTTGAGTTTCGTAGCGGGGGGCCCCATGAGCAGTTCTTC; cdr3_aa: CSVEFRSGGPHEQFF
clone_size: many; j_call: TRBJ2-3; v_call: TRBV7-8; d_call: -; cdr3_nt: TGTGCCAGCAGCCCCCGGGTGGGGGCTGGGGGCACAGATACGCAGTATTTT; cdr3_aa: CASSPRVGAGGTDTQYF
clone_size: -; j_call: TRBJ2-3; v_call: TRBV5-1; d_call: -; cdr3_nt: TGCGCCAGCAGCTTGGATCCGAGTCCAGATACGCAGTATTTT; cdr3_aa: CASSLDPSPDTQYF
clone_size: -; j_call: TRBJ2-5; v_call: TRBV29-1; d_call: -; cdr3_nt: TGCAGCGTGGACACCTCCGGAGAGACCCAGTACTTC; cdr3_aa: CSVDTSGETQYF